This T cell receptor beta chain was obtained from a study of blood T cell repertoires in COVID-19 (dated by TCRdb to 2018 to 2020). With respect to the entire study: Samples from collaborators originated in the United States, Italy and Spain and spanned both the acute and convalescent phases of COVID-19. The repertoires were made available in a free public database intended to serve as a resource for research on the immune response to SARS-CoV-2. The prospective study material was composed of cDNA or gDNA derived from T cells, B-cell-depleted T cells, or PBMCs. Sample metadata almost always included a de-identified subject ID, COVID-19 status, age in years and sex. The dataset comprised deeply sampled blood TCRbeta repertoires from subjects exposed to, actively infected with, or recovered from COVID-19. The samples were drawn from two sources: the first 160 participants of the ongoing ImmuneRACE study, and some 1,300 subjects contributed by 6 global collaborators. Where available, HLA class I and class II types were taken from metadata supplied by the sample provider and were not determined by assay-based typing. Study-wide conclusions, independent of this receptor: Clinical and demographic metadata were provided uncurated, with the amount varying by source and participant.

Including cysteine and phenylalanine, the CDR3 has 14 amino acids. This entry keeps only the CDR3 DNA: 42 bases, framed from base 1. CDR1 is given as KGHSH and CDR2 as LQKENI, both from the germline V gene. Trimming accounts for 5 bases at V and 4 bases at J, while the number of junction bases matched to no gene is 7. TCRbeta CDR3 regions were amplified from genomic DNA using the immunoSEQ Assay, a bias-controlled multiplex PCR. Turning to the authors' computational methods: The number of nucleated cells in each sample was estimated from the amplification of reference gene primers within the assay. Sequence reads were collapsed and filtered to measure the absolute abundance of every unique TCRbeta CDR3 rearrangement. Productive Simpson clonality was computed per sample as the square root of Simpson's diversity index over productive rearrangements. The clones in this table, taken by TCRdb from immuneACCESS, are in-frame only. Not every clone is retained; where verified, under half of the shortfall comes from an unresolved V gene, and the cause of the rest is unknown. V and J calls and clone size are as listed in that table; D and trimming were resolved from the DNA. Across this sample there are some 28,000 clones, with 87% seen only once. Jointly, the top ten make up about a sixth of the sample.

With regard to this clone: Its antigen remains undetermined. No much larger clonotype is one base removed from it; base qualities were not supplied.

The collaborating institutions used their own protocols to collect whole blood in K2EDTA tubes. For TCRbeta analysis, collaborators shipped samples in one of three forms: frozen whole blood, isolated PBMCs, or DNA extracted from either of those sample types. The sample comprised peripheral blood. The receptor's source is a human donor in a cohort sampled during active COVID-19. The chain couples TRBV18 to TRBJ1-2, with 7 bases matching TRBD1. The DNA sequence follows: TGTGCCAGCTCAACAACAGGGGTCCCCTATGGCTACACCTTC. The translation is CASSTTGVPYGYTF.